This T cell receptor beta chain was documented in a study of T cells after yellow fever vaccination. This clonotype occurred a few times. TCRdb re-called the 5' RACE reads through MiXCR, storing one row per CDR3 protein. The profile shows 300,000 to 400,000 distinct CDR3 sequences, approximately 12% of them singletons. Germline assignment: CDR1 MNHNY and CDR2 SVGAGI (reference sequence). V dropped 3 bases and J dropped 5; count of bases not matched to a gene: 2. This CDR3 contains 13 residues. This sequence was found in a man aged 18 to 29 who received the YFV17D yellow fever vaccine. The chain joins TRBV6-6 to TRBJ2-5; 8 nucleotides align to TRBD1. Sequenced here: CD4+ T cells sorted from PBMCs, sampled 15 days after the yellow fever booster vaccination. CDR3 bases: TGTGCCAGCAGTTATACAGGGGGGGAGACCCAGTACTTC. The encoded protein is CASSYTGGETQYF.